This entry describes one T cell receptor beta chain. The antigen remains unidentified. After constant-region reverse-primer amplification, full-length variable regions underwent semi-nested PCR with Nested Universal Primer A. TCRdb re-analysed the 5' RACE reads in MiXCR, keeping a single row per CDR3 protein. Of tens of thousands of distinct CDR3 sequences in the sample, under 25% were seen once. Whole-study results and caveats: In terms of TCR gene usage, tumor memory CD4+ T cells clustered together with blood and lymph node memory CD4+ cells, as well as with lymph node naive CD4+ cells.

Memory CD4+ T cells were sorted as CD4+CD45RO+CD25- cells. Sequenced: memory CD4+ T cells sorted from a lymph node. Subset meaning: memory CD4+ T cells, CD4+CD45RO+CD25-. The clonotype originates from a female donor with breast cancer.

CDR3 region: CASRRTGNTGELFF. CDR3 sequence (DNA): TGTGCCAGCAGAAGGACAGGGAACACCGGGGAGCTGTTTTTT. V usage is TRBV6-5 and J usage is TRBJ2-2; 7 bases are shared with TRBD1. Germline-derived CDR1 and CDR2 are MNHEY and SVGAGI. With V trimmed by 6 bases and J by 1 base, 2 bases remained unmatched. This CDR3 has 14 residues.